The 17 T cell receptor beta chains below were found in one sample sequenced in a study of CD8+CD57+ T cells in acquired aplastic anemia. Genomic DNA acted as the template from which TCR beta VDJ combination and CDR3 sequence profiling were carried out. TCRdb passed the reads through MiXCR, listing each CDR3 protein once. Among around 180,000 distinct CDR3 sequences, roughly half were seen once, and the ten largest hold about 1.8%. Patients sequenced had flow cytometry evidence of CD8+CD57+ cell expansion. The sample comprised sorted CD4+, CD8+, or CD8+CD57+ T cells (not recorded which) from PBMCs. The receptors stem from a human donor with aplastic anemia.

This clonotype has ten or more counts. The V and J genes are TRBV19 and TRBJ1-5; D perhaps matches TRBD1 (6 bases). Trimming stripped 4 bases from V and 0 bases from J, with 16 bases between. Germline V gene data show CDR1 as LNHDA and CDR2 as SQIVND (reference sequence). The length of the CDR3 is 17 residues. CDR3 sequence reads: CASSNPQGVVSNQPQHF. The CDR3 DNA reads TGTGCCAGTAGTAACCCACAGGGCGTCGTTAGCAATCAGCCCCAGCATTTT.

This clonotype was observed at least ten times. The chain couples TRBV20-1 to TRBJ2-1; 9 positions match TRBD1. V was pared by 2 bases and J by 7 bases, with 3 bases of the junction left unmatched. CDR1 is DFQATT, CDR2 SNEGSKA, per germline (reference sequence). The CDR3 covers 13 residues. The CDR3 protein is CSARPGQGNEQFF. In DNA, the CDR3 is TGCAGTGCTAGACCAGGACAGGGGAATGAGCAGTTCTTC.

This clonotype was seen at least ten times. V is TRBV20-1 and J is TRBJ1-1; tentatively, D is TRBD1 (6 bases). There are 14 residues in the CDR3. V was clipped by 0 bases and J by 3 bases, with 11 bases between them. The V gene's germline CDR1 is DFQATT and CDR2 SNEGSKA (reference sequence). The CDR3 bases are TGCAGTGCTAGAGATGGGAGGGGGGACACTGAAGCTTTCTTT. This sequence encodes CSARDGRGDTEAFF.

The chain couples TRBV10-3 to TRBJ1-2; weak D call: TRBD1 (6 bases). The CDR3 is 15 amino acids. CDR1 and CDR2 (germline): ENHRY, SYGVKD. Trimming removed 0 bases at V and 2 bases at J, with 10 bases between. The CDR3 spells CAISESKGTNYGYTF. In DNA form, the CDR3 reads TGTGCCATCAGTGAGTCGAAAGGGACAAACTATGGCTACACCTTC.

This clonotype occurred a few times. V usage is TRBV7-8 and J usage is TRBJ2-5; D call uncertain. V was pared by 5 bases and J by 4 bases, with 11 bases between. Germline V CDR1 and CDR2: SGHVS, FQNEAQ. This CDR3 has 13 residues. DNA of the CDR3: TGTGCCAGCAGCAGGGTTGGGTCAGAGACCCAGTACTTC. It encodes CASSRVGSETQYF. Full variable domain (remainder filled in from reference TRBV7-8 and TRBJ2-5): GAGVSQSPRYKVAKRGQDVALRCDPISGHVSLFWYQQALGQGPEFLTYFQNEAQLDKSGLPSDRFFAERPEGSVSTLKIQRTQQEDSAVYLCASSRVGSETQYFGPGTRLLVL.

This clonotype appeared many times. This chain links TRBV5-6 with TRBJ1-1; D not certain. V dropped 0 bases and J dropped 2 bases, with 14 bases sitting between them. CDR1 and CDR2 (germline): SGHDT, YYEEEE. The CDR3 consists of 16 residues. CDR3 sequence: CASSLVDRSGNTEAFF. CDR3 bases: TGTGCCAGCAGCTTGGTAGACCGGTCGGGCAACACTGAAGCTTTCTTT. Full variable domain (outside the CDR3, taken from reference TRBV5-6 and TRBJ1-1): DAGVTQSPTHLIKTRGQQVTLRCSPKSGHDTVSWYQQALGQGPQFIFQYYEEEERQRGNFPDRFSGHQFPNYSSELNVNALLLGDSALYLCASSLVDRSGNTEAFFGQGTRLTVV.

As concerns this clonotype: A single base separates this from a much larger clone, so it may be a read error. The chain is built from TRBV6-1 and TRBJ1-2; D not resolved. CDR1 is MNHNS, CDR2 SASEGT, per germline. This CDR3 is built from 12 residues. The chain's CDR3 is CASNSELYGYAF. The CDR3 DNA reads TGTGCCAGTAACTCAGAGCTCTATGGCTACGCCTTC.

Many counts were recorded for this clonotype. V gene TRBV7-9 combines with J gene TRBJ2-2, with D hard to call. In germline, CDR1 is SEHNR, CDR2 FQNEAQ (reference sequence). This CDR3 comprises 13 residues. The ends were cut back, 5 bases at V and 6 bases at J, with 10 bases in the middle. The CDR3 DNA sequence: TGTGCCAGCAGCGAAGCACGCGCCGGGGAGCTGTTTTTT. Translation: CASSEARAGELFF.

This clonotype was observed a handful of times. The J gene is TRBJ2-1, the V gene TRBV4-2, with 15 bases identical to TRBD2. CDR1 is LGHNA, CDR2 YNFKEQ, per germline. The CDR3 has 17 amino acids. V lost 6 bases and J lost 1; bases outside the gene matches: 4. CDR3 nucleotide sequence: TGTGCCAGCAGTCAGGGACTAGCGGGGGGTTCCTACAATGAGCAGTTCTTC. It translates to CASSQGLAGGSYNEQFF.

The chain recombines TRBV5-1 with TRBJ2-7; 13 bases line up with TRBD2. The CDR3 runs 15 residues. With 0 bases clipped from V and 5 bases from J, the junction kept 2 bases outside the gene matches. The germline CDR1 and CDR2 sequences are SGHRS and YFSETQ. The CDR3 DNA reads TGCGCCAGCAGCTTGGGACTAGCGGGGGGCCACGAGCAGTACTTC. This translates into CASSLGLAGGHEQYF. The variable domain in full, with the rest retrieved from reference TRBV5-1 and TRBJ2-7, is KAGVTQTPRYLIKTRGQQVTLSCSPISGHRSVSWYQQTPGQGLQFLFEYFSETQRNKGNFPGRFSGRQFSNSRSEMNVSTLELGDSALYLCASSLGLAGGHEQYFGPGTRLTVT.

In this sample, this clonotype turned up once. A read error may explain this, as a much larger clone is one base away. The chain joins TRBV24-1 to TRBJ1-6; the D is unclear. CDR1 KGHDR and CDR2 SFDVKD come from the germline V gene. This CDR3 has 13 amino acids. The CDR3 DNA follows: TGTGCCAGCAGTTTTGCGGCAAATTCACCCCTCCACTTT. As protein: CASSFAANSPLHF.

The table lists this clonotype with many counts. CDR3 residues: CASSPGTGVRLLSEQYF. CDR3 bases: TGTGCCAGCAGCCCCGGGACAGGGGTCCGCCTTTTGAGTGAGCAGTACTTC. This sequence joins TRBV14 and TRBJ2-7; 10 positions agree with TRBD1. The germline gives CDR1 SGHDN, CDR2 FVKESK. The CDR3 is 17 amino acids. Trimming at V came to 4 bases and at J to 7 bases, leaving 16 bases not matched to a gene.

This clonotype came up a few times. The rearrangement links TRBV12-3 or TRBV12-4 to TRBJ2-2, with D possibly TRBD1 on 5 matching bases. The CDR3 runs to 15 residues. V was shortened by 3 bases and J by 2 bases, with 10 bases between the two germline ends. The CDR3 protein is CASSFFTGNTGELFF. The CDR3, as DNA: TGTGCCAGCAGTTTTTTTACAGGAAACACCGGGGAGCTGTTTTTT.

This clonotype has a count of ten or more. The chain carries TRBV27 and TRBJ1-6; D call uncertain. Per germline, CDR1 MNHEY and CDR2 SMNVEV (reference sequence). V lost 2 bases and J 7 bases, leaving 9 bases between the germline ends. The CDR3 sequence is 14 residues long. The CDR3 DNA reads as TGTGCCAGCAGTTTAGGGAAAAGGAATTCACCCCTCCACTTT. Amino acid sequence: CASSLGKRNSPLHF.

This clonotype was counted between two and nine times. The genes are TRBV15 and TRBJ2-7; D is ambiguous. There are 12 residues in the CDR3. V was shortened by 8 bases and J by 5 bases, with 13 bases between the two germline ends. Germline CDR1 and CDR2: LNHNV and YYDKDF (reference sequence). CDR3 nucleotides: TGTGCCACCGGTAGTACGGGCGACGAGCAGTACTTC. Its protein is CATGSTGDEQYF. Combining the CDR3 with reference TRBV15 and TRBJ2-7 gives the whole variable domain DAMVIQNPRYQVTQFGKPVTLSCSQTLNHNVMYWYQQKSSQAPKLLFHYYDKDFNNEADTPDNFQSRRPNTSFCFLDIRSPGLGDTAMYLCATGSTGDEQYFGPGTRLTVT.

This clonotype was seen more than once but under ten times. The chain couples TRBV7-6 to TRBJ2-1; 10 bases fit TRBD2. CDR3 length equals 15 residues. The ends lost 1 base at V and 6 bases at J; junction bases unmatched: 3. CDR1 is SGHVS and CDR2 is FNYEAQ in the germline V gene. The CDR3: CASSLGSGGTNEQFF. The CDR3 region has the DNA TGTGCCAGCAGCTTAGGTAGCGGGGGGACCAATGAGCAGTTCTTC.

Details on this clonotype: The germline gene is not matched at one end of the junction; a read error may be the cause. The J gene is TRBJ2-5, the V gene TRBV6-1; D is ambiguous. Germline V gene lookup returns CDR1 MNHNS and CDR2 SASEGT. The CDR3 extends over 8 amino acids. CDR3 bases: TGTGCCAGCAGTGCCCGGGACTTC. This gives the protein CASSARDF.